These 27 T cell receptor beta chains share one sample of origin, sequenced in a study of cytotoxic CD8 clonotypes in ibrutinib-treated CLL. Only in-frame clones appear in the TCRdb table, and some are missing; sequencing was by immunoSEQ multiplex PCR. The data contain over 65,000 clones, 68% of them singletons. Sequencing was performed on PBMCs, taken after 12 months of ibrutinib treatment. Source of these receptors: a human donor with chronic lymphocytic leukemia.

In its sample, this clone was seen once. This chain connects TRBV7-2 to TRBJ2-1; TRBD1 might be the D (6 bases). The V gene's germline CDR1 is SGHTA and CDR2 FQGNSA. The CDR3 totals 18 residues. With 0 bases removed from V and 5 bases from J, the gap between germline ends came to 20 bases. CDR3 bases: TGTGCCAGCAGCTTAGCCGGGACACTGGGTTTCGGAGACAATGAGCAGTTCTTC. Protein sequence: CASSLAGTLGFGDNEQFF.

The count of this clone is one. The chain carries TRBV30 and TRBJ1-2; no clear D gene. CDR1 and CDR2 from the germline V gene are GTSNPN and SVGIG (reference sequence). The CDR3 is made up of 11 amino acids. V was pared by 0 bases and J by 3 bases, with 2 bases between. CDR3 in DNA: TGTGCCTGGAGTGTAGACTATGGCTACACCTTC. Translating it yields CAWSVDYGYTF.

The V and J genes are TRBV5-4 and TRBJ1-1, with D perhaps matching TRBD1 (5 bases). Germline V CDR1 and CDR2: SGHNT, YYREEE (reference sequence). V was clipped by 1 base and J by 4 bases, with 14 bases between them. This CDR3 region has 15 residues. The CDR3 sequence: CASSLLGEGITEAFF. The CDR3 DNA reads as TGTGCCAGCAGCTTGCTGGGGGAAGGGATCACTGAAGCTTTCTTT.

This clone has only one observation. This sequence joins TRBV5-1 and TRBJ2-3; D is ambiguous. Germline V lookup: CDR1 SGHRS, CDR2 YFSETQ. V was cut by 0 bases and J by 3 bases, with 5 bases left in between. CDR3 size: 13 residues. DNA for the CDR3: TGCGCCAGCAGCTTGGAGTTGACAGATACGCAGTATTTT. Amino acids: CASSLELTDTQYF.

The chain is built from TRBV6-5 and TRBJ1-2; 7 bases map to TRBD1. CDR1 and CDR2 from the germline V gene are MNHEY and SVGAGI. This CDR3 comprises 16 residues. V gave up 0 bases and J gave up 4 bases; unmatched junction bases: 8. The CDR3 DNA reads TGTGCCAGCAGTTACTCCCACCTAGGACAGGCCTATGGCTACACCTTC. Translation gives CASSYSHLGQAYGYTF.

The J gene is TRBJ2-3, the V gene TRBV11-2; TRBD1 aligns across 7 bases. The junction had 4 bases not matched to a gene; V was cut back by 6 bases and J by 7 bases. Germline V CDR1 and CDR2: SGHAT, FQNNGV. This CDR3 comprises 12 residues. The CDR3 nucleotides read TGTGCCAGCAGTATACAGGGGCATACGCAGTATTTT. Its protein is CASSIQGHTQYF.

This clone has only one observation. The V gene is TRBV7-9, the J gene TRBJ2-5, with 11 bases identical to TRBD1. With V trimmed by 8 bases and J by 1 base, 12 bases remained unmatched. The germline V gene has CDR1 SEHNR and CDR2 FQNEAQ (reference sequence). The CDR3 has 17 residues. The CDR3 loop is CASSDRGPLQSQETQYF. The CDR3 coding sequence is TGTGCCAGCTCGGACAGGGGGCCCCTCCAATCCCAAGAGACCCAGTACTTC.

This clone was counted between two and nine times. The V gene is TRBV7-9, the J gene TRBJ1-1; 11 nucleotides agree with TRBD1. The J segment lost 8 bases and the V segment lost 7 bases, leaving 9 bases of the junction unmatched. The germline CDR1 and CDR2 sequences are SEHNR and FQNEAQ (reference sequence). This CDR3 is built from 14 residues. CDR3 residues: CASTPGQGVREAFF. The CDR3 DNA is TGTGCCAGCACCCCGGGACAGGGGGTTAGGGAAGCTTTCTTT.

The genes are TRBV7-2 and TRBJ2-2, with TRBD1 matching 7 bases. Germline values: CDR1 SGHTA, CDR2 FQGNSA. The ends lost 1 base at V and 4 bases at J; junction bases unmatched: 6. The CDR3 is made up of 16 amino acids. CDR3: CASSLVVGTVTGELFF. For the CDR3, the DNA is TGTGCCAGCAGCTTAGTAGTAGGGACAGTCACCGGGGAGCTGTTTTTT.

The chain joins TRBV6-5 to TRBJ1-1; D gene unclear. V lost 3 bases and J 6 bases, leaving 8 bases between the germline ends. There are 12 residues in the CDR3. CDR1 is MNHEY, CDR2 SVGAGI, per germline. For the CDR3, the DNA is TGTGCCAGCAGTTATGTCGGCGCTGAAGCTTTCTTT. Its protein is CASSYVGAEAFF.

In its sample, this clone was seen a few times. The chain's CDR3 is CAWSVRDIGDSPLHF. The CDR3 nucleotides read TGTGCCTGGAGTGTACGTGACATCGGCGACTCACCCCTCCACTTT. This chain links TRBV30 with TRBJ1-6, with D unresolved. The CDR3 sequence is 15 residues long. Per the germline V gene, CDR1 is GTSNPN and CDR2 is SVGIG (reference sequence). Trimming took 0 bases from V and 10 from J, leaving 16 bases between them. Drawing the rest from reference TRBV30 and TRBJ1-6, the complete variable domain is SQTIHQWPATLVQPVGSPLSLECTVEGTSNPNLYWYRQAAGRGLQLLFYSVGIGQISSEVPQNLSASRPQDRQFILSSKKLLLSDSGFYLCAWSVRDIGDSPLHFGNGTRLTVT.

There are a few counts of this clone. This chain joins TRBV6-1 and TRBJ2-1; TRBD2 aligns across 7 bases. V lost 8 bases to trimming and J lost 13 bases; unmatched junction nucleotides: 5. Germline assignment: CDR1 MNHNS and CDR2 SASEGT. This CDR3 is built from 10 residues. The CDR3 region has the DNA TGTGCCAGCGGCAGACTAGCCCAGTTCTTC. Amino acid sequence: CASGRLAQFF.

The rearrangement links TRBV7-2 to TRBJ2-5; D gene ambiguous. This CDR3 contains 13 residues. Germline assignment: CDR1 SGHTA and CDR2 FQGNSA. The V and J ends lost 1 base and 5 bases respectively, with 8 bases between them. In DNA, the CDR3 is TGTGCCAGCAGCTTAGATCGGCGTGAGACCCAGTACTTC. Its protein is CASSLDRRETQYF.

The CDR3 here is CASSQDLGLSYTF. CDR3 nucleotides: TGTGCCAGCAGCCAAGATTTGGGTCTGAGCTACACCTTC. The V gene is TRBV14, the J gene TRBJ1-2; D gene ambiguous. The CDR3 totals 13 residues. The V gene's germline CDR1 is SGHDN and CDR2 FVKESK. With 0 bases removed from V and 9 bases from J, the gap between germline ends came to 11 bases.

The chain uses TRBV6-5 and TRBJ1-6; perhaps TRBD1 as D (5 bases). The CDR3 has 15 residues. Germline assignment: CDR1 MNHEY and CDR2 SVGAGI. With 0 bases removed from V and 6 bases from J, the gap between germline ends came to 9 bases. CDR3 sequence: CASSYSSGGNSPLHF. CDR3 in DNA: TGTGCCAGCAGTTACTCGTCTGGGGGTAATTCACCCCTCCACTTT.

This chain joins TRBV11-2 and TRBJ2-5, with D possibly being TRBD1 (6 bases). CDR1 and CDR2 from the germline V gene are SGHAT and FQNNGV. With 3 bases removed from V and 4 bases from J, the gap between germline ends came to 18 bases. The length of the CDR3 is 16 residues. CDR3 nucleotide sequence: TGTGCCAGCAGCTTCTCAGGGGCACAAATAGGAGAGACCCAGTACTTC. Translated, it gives CASSFSGAQIGETQYF. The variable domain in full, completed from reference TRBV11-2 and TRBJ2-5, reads EAGVAQSPRYKIIEKRQSVAFWCNPISGHATLYWYQQILGQGPKLLIQFQNNGVVDDSQLPKDRFSAERLKGVDSTLKIQPAKLEDSAVYLCASSFSGAQIGETQYFGPGTRLLVL.

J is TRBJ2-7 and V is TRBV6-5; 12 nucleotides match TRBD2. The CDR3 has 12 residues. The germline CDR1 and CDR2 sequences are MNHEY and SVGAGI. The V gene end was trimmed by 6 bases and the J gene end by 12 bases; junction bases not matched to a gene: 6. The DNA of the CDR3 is TGTGCCAGCAGCCCTAGCGGGGGGGCCGGGTACTTC. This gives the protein CASSPSGGAGYF.

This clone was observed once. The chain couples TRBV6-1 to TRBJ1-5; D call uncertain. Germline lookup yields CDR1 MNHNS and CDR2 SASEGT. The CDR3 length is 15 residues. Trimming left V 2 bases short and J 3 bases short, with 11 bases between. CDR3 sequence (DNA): TGTGCCAGCAGTGAAAGTTTGGGGAACAATCAGCCCCAGCATTTT. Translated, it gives CASSESLGNNQPQHF.

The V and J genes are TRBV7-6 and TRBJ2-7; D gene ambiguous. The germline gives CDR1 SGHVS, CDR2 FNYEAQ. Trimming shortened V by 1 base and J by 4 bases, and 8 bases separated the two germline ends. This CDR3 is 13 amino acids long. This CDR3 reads CASSLELGYEQYF. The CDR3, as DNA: TGTGCCAGCAGCTTAGAGTTGGGTTACGAGCAGTACTTC.

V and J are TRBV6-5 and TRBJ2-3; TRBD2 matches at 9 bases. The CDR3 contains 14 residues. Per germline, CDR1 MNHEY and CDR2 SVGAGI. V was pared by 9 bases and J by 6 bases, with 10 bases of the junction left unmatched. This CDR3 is CASGPGGGVDTQYF. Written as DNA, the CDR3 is TGTGCCAGTGGGCCAGGCGGGGGGGTGGATACGCAGTATTTT.

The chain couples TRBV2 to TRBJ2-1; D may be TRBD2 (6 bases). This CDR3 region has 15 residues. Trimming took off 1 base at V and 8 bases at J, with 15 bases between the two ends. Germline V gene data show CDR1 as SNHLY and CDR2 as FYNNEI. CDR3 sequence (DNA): TGTGCCAGCAGTGAAGGGGGAGGAGGGTTCGATGAGCAGTTCTTC. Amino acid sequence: CASSEGGGGFDEQFF. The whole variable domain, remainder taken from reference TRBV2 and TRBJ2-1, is EPEVTQTPSHQVTQMGQEVILRCVPISNHLYFYWYRQILGQKVEFLVSFYNNEISEKSEIFDDQFSVERPDGSNFTLKIRSTKLEDSAMYFCASSEGGGGFDEQFFGPGTRLTVL.

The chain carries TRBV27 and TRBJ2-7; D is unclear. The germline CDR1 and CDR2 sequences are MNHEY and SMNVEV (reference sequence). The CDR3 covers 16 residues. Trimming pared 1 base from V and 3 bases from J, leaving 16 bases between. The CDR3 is CASSLLVQGKVYEQYF. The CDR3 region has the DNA TGTGCCAGCAGTTTATTAGTCCAAGGGAAGGTCTACGAGCAGTACTTC.

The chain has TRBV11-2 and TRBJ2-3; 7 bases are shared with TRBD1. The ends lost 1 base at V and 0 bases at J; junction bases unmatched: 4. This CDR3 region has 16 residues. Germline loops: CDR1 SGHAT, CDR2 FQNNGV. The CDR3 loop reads CASSLGRGPSTDTQYF. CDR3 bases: TGTGCCAGCAGCTTAGGAAGGGGGCCAAGCACAGATACGCAGTATTTT.

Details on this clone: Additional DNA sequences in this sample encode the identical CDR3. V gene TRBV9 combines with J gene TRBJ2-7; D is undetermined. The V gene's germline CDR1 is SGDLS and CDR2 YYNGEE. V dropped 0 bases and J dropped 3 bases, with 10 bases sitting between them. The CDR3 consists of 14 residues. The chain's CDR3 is CASSVATGGYEQYF. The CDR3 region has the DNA TGTGCCAGCAGCGTAGCTACCGGCGGCTACGAGCAGTACTTC.

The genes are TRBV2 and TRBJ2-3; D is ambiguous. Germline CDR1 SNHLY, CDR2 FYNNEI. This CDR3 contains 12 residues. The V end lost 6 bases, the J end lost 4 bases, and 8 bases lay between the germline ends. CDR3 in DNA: TGTGCCAGCAGCGCACATCCAGATACGCAGTATTTT. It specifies CASSAHPDTQYF.

The CDR3 DNA reads TGCAGCGTTGAAGGTTGGGGCGCTGAAGCTTTCTTT. This gives the protein CSVEGWGAEAFF. The chain is built from TRBV29-1 and TRBJ1-1, with a weak D call TRBD1 (5 bases). The CDR3 contains 12 residues. Per the germline V gene, CDR1 is SQVTM and CDR2 is ANQGSEA. Trimming stripped 1 base from V and 6 bases from J, with 9 bases between.

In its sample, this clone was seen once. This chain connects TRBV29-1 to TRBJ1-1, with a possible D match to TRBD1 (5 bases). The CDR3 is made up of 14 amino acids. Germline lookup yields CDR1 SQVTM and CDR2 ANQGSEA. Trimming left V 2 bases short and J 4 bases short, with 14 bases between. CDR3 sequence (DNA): TGCAGCGTTGAAAGGACGGGGCTGGGCACTGAAGCTTTCTTT. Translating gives CSVERTGLGTEAFF.